This is a list of T cell receptor beta chains from one sample in a study of cytomegalovirus exposure and HLA in healthy donors. Assay: immunoSEQ multiplex PCR; the TCRdb copy retains only in-frame clones and omits some. This table has 90,000 or so clones, 65% to 90% appearing once. The sample was PBMCs. All receptors come from a man under 40 in good health and CMV-seropositive. CDR3s include the opening cysteine and the closing phenylalanine or tryptophan. D genes are given only for firm matches. Clone size appears in some rows only: once, few, many, or a class for an expanded clone.

v_gene: TRBV5-1; abundance: -; j_gene: TRBJ2-7; d_gene: TRBD1; CDR3nt: TGCGCCAGCAGCTGGGGACAGGGAACGGAGCAGTACTTC; CDR3aa: CASSWGQGTEQYF
v_gene: TRBV30; abundance: few; j_gene: TRBJ1-3; d_gene: -; CDR3nt: TGTGCCTGGACTCAAGGCCCAGGCTCTGGAAACACCATATATTTT; CDR3aa: CAWTQGPGSGNTIYF
v_gene: TRBV2; abundance: -; j_gene: TRBJ2-7; d_gene: TRBD2; CDR3nt: TGTGCCAGCAGTGAGAGGGAAGCGGGAGACTCCTACGAGCAGTACTTC; CDR3aa: CASSEREAGDSYEQYF
v_gene: TRBV6-1; abundance: -; j_gene: TRBJ1-4; d_gene: -; CDR3nt: TGTGCCAGCAGTGAATATGGCAGGGGAGCTATCAATGAAAAACTGTTTTTT; CDR3aa: CASSEYGRGAINEKLFF
v_gene: TRBV27; abundance: -; j_gene: TRBJ1-1; d_gene: TRBD1; CDR3nt: TGTGCCAGCAGTCGACAGGGGGCTGAAGCTTTCTTT; CDR3aa: CASSRQGAEAFF
v_gene: TRBV29-1; abundance: -; j_gene: TRBJ2-5; d_gene: TRBD2; CDR3nt: TGCAGCGTTGAGGCGGCTAGCGGGAGGACAGAGACCCAGTACTTC; CDR3aa: CSVEAASGRTETQYF
v_gene: TRBV29-1; abundance: -; j_gene: TRBJ1-1; d_gene: -; CDR3nt: TGCAGCGTTGGACAACTTCCAGGGGCTGGTGAAGCTTTCTTT; CDR3aa: CSVGQLPGAGEAFF
v_gene: TRBV28; abundance: -; j_gene: TRBJ2-2; d_gene: -; CDR3nt: TGTGCCAGCAGCCTCTTGGAGTCCGGGGAGCTGTTTTTT; CDR3aa: CASSLLESGELFF
v_gene: TRBV27; abundance: -; j_gene: TRBJ1-2; d_gene: -; CDR3nt: TGTGCCAGCAGGGGGGGTGGGACGGCATGGGATGGCTACACCTTC; CDR3aa: CASRGGGTAWDGYTF
v_gene: TRBV2; abundance: -; j_gene: TRBJ2-5; d_gene: -; CDR3nt: TGTGCCAGCAATCGGGTGAAACAAGAGACCCAGTACTTC; CDR3aa: CASNRVKQETQYF
v_gene: TRBV5-4; abundance: -; j_gene: TRBJ1-2; d_gene: TRBD1; CDR3nt: TGTGCCAGCAGCTTGAGAGCTGGACAGGGGGCGAGTAGGGGTGGCTACACCTTC; CDR3aa: CASSLRAGQGASRGGYTF
v_gene: TRBV28; abundance: -; j_gene: TRBJ2-7; d_gene: -; CDR3nt: TGTGCCAGCAGTTTGAGCGGAGCTAGCGCTACCTACGAGCAGTACTTC; CDR3aa: CASSLSGASATYEQYF
v_gene: TRBV4-1; abundance: -; j_gene: TRBJ2-7; d_gene: TRBD1; CDR3nt: TGCGCCAGCAGCCACCTGGGGGAAGGCCAGGGGGCTTACGAGCAGTACTTC; CDR3aa: CASSHLGEGQGAYEQYF
v_gene: TRBV28; abundance: -; j_gene: TRBJ2-7; d_gene: -; CDR3nt: TGTGCCAGCAGTTTACGGTCGCTAGCCGTCCACGAGCAGTACTTC; CDR3aa: CASSLRSLAVHEQYF
v_gene: TRBV5-4; abundance: -; j_gene: TRBJ2-3; d_gene: TRBD2; CDR3nt: TGTGCCAGCCTCGCGGATGGCGGGAGTCTAGATACGCAGTATTTT; CDR3aa: CASLADGGSLDTQYF